This T cell receptor (beta chain) is from a study of blood T cell repertoires in COVID-19 (dated by TCRdb to 2018 to 2021). Some background on the complete study: The collaborator samples originated in the United States, Italy and Spain and spanned the acute and convalescent phases of COVID-19. The material from the prospective study consisted of cDNA or gDNA derived from T cells, B-cell-depleted T cells, or PBMCs. The dataset comprised deeply sampled blood TCRbeta repertoires from subjects exposed to, actively infected with, or recovered from COVID-19. A freely available public database, intended as a resource for researchers studying the immune response to SARS-CoV-2, is where the repertoires were released. The samples were drawn from two sources: the first 160 participants of the ongoing ImmuneRACE study, and 1,000 to 1,500 subjects contributed by 6 global collaborators. A de-identified subject ID, COVID-19 status, age in years and sex were almost always included in the sample metadata. HLA class I and class II types, where available, came from metadata supplied by the sample provider rather than from assay-based typing.

What the research found in general, with its limitations: Clinical and demographic metadata were provided uncurated, with the amount varying by source and participant.

The CDR3 runs 16 amino acids, cysteine and phenylalanine included. The read is trimmed to its CDR3 DNA, 48 bases read in frame from base 1. CDR1 and CDR2, per the germline V gene (reference sequence), are SEHNR and FQNEAQ. V loses 3 bases at its end and J loses 4 bases; junction bases beyond the gene matches: 8. Note on this clone: Its antigen is not yet known. Within one base of it there is no much larger clone, and no base qualities were kept.

The immunoSEQ Assay, a bias-controlled multiplex PCR, was used to amplify TCRbeta CDR3 regions from genomic DNA. Regarding the original processing steps: The number of nucleated cells in each sample was estimated by amplification of reference gene primers within the assay. Sequence reads were collapsed and filtered to measure the absolute abundance of every unique TCRbeta CDR3 rearrangement. For each sample, productive Simpson clonality was calculated by taking the square root of Simpson's diversity index across productive rearrangements. As stored in TCRdb, this immuneACCESS dataset retains in-frame rearrangements with V and J assigned. A fraction of the clones does not appear; measured against another copy, unresolved V genes explain less than half of the discrepancy, and the remainder lacks a known reason. V and J calls and clone size come straight from that table; D and trimming were deduced from the DNA. This sample holds roughly 150,000 clones; about 80% were observed only once. 9.5% to 13% of the sample is taken by the ten largest.

Each collaborating institution followed its own protocols to collect whole blood in K2EDTA tubes. For TCRbeta analysis, collaborator samples were shipped as frozen whole blood, as isolated PBMCs, or as DNA extracted from either sample type. The chain is made from TRBV7-9 and TRBJ2-7; 11 of the junction bases match TRBD1. Material: peripheral blood. This receptor was taken from a man between 65 and 80 years old with active or convalescent COVID-19. The CDR3 sequence is CASSFLGQGARYEQYF. In nucleotides, the sequence is TGTGCCAGCAGCTTCTTAGGACAGGGGGCAAGGTACGAGCAGTACTTC.